A single sample is the source of the 11 T cell receptor beta chains below, sequenced in a study of cytomegalovirus exposure and HLA in healthy donors. This PCR relied on a set of 60 Vbeta primers and 13 Jbeta primers. Generated by immunoSEQ multiplex PCR, the TCRdb table keeps only in-frame clones and is missing some. Among around 230,000 clones, around 79% were seen once, and the ten largest hold less than 2%. The sample taken for sequencing was PBMCs. These receptors were obtained from a male donor in good health and CMV-seronegative.

The chain links TRBV2 to TRBJ1-1; no firm D call. This CDR3 is 13 amino acids long. Trimming pared 4 bases from V and 1 base from J, leaving 7 bases between. Germline loops: CDR1 SNHLY, CDR2 FYNNEI. CDR3: CASSADTNTEAFF. The CDR3 coding sequence is TGTGCCAGCAGTGCTGACACGAACACTGAAGCTTTCTTT.

The rearrangement links TRBV5-1 to TRBJ1-1; a weak D match, TRBD1 (5 bases). This CDR3 comprises 11 residues. With 1 base removed from V and 10 bases from J, the gap between germline ends came to 8 bases. Germline CDR1 is SGHRS and CDR2 is YFSETQ. The CDR3 bases are TGCGCCAGCAGCTTGCAGGGTTCAGCTTTCTTT. Translated, it gives CASSLQGSAFF. The full variable domain, completed using reference TRBV5-1 and TRBJ1-1, is KAGVTQTPRYLIKTRGQQVTLSCSPISGHRSVSWYQQTPGQGLQFLFEYFSETQRNKGNFPGRFSGRQFSNSRSEMNVSTLELGDSALYLCASSLQGSAFFGQGTRLTVV.

The rearrangement joins TRBV6-5 to TRBJ2-3, with 9 nucleotides matching TRBD1. The germline V gene encodes CDR1 MNHEY and CDR2 SVGAGI. The J segment lost 3 bases and the V segment lost 2 bases, leaving 6 bases of the junction unmatched. The CDR3 totals 16 residues. The CDR3 is CASSYRGQGLTDTQYF. CDR3 coding DNA: TGTGCCAGCAGTTACAGGGGACAGGGATTAACAGATACGCAGTATTTT.

J is TRBJ2-3 and V is TRBV27; 8 nucleotides align to TRBD1. Trimming cost V 6 bases and J 3 bases; bases outside gene matches: 8. Germline V lookup: CDR1 MNHEY, CDR2 SMNVEV (reference sequence). The CDR3 runs 15 residues. The CDR3 loop reads CASSWTGPYTDTQYF. The CDR3 nucleotides are TGTGCCAGCAGCTGGACAGGGCCGTATACAGATACGCAGTATTTT.

This clone has just one count. This sequence joins TRBV4-1 and TRBJ1-2; D not certain. The V end was cut by 2 bases, the J end by 7 bases, with 11 bases between. The length of the CDR3 is 13 residues. CDR1 is MGHRA and CDR2 is YSYEKL in the germline V gene. The CDR3 is CASSQMGRVGYTF. CDR3 nucleotide sequence: TGCGCCAGCAGCCAAATGGGGAGGGTTGGCTACACCTTC.

The chain has TRBV30 and TRBJ1-4; no definite D call. The CDR3 is 14 amino acids. Between the trimmed V and J ends, which lost 1 base and 4 bases, there was a span of 10 bases. The germline V gene has CDR1 GTSNPN and CDR2 SVGIG (reference sequence). CDR3 in amino acids: CAWSAGSFNEKLFF. CDR3 sequence (DNA): TGTGCCTGGAGTGCGGGATCCTTTAATGAAAAACTGTTTTTT. Full variable domain (missing parts from reference TRBV30 and TRBJ1-4): SQTIHQWPATLVQPVGSPLSLECTVEGTSNPNLYWYRQAAGRGLQLLFYSVGIGQISSEVPQNLSASRPQDRQFILSSKKLLLSDSGFYLCAWSAGSFNEKLFFGSGTQLSVL.

The chain recombines TRBV6-5 with TRBJ2-3; possible D gene TRBD1, 5 bases. V was clipped by 6 bases and J by 2 bases, with 12 bases between them. Germline lookup yields CDR1 MNHEY and CDR2 SVGAGI. The CDR3 extends over 14 amino acids. The CDR3 loop is CASSFRVPTDTQYF. The DNA of the CDR3 is TGTGCCAGCAGCTTCAGGGTCCCCACAGATACGCAGTATTTT.

The V gene is TRBV13, the J gene TRBJ2-2; TRBD2 aligns across 8 bases. V lost 1 base to trimming and J lost 5 bases; unmatched junction nucleotides: 9. This CDR3 region has 17 residues. CDR1 and CDR2 (germline): PRHDT, FYEKMQ (reference sequence). In nucleotides, the CDR3 is TGTGCCAGCAGCTTAGAGGGATTTGGCGGGAGGACCGGGGAGCTGTTTTTT. It encodes CASSLEGFGGRTGELFF.

The genes are TRBV10-2 and TRBJ2-7; TRBD1 might be the D (5 bases). V was pared by 5 bases and J by 2 bases, with 10 bases between. CDR1 WSHSY and CDR2 SAAADI come from the germline V gene. The CDR3 is 13 amino acids. In DNA, the CDR3 is TGCGCCAGCAGTTTGACAGACACCTACGAGCAGTACTTC. Translating gives CASSLTDTYEQYF.

In this sample, this clone turned up once. In DNA form, the CDR3 reads TGTGCCAGCAGTTCGACCTGGACTGGATCGTCCTGGACTATAATCAACTCAGATACGCAGTATTTT. It specifies CASSSTWTGSSWTIINSDTQYF. The chain uses TRBV28 and TRBJ2-3; D possibly corresponds to TRBD2 (6 bases). V was shortened by 4 bases and J by 4 bases, with 36 bases between the two germline ends. The CDR3 runs 22 residues. Germline assignment: CDR1 MDHEN and CDR2 SYDVKM.

There are a few counts of this clone. The identical CDR3 is also encoded by other nucleotide sequences in the sample. The V gene is TRBV28, the J gene TRBJ1-2, with TRBD1 matching 7 bases. V was clipped by 4 bases and J by 4 bases; unmatched bases: 3. CDR3 length: 13 amino acids. Looked up from germline, CDR1 is MDHEN and CDR2 is SYDVKM. The CDR3 loop is CASSYRGIYGYTF. DNA of the CDR3: TGTGCCAGCAGTTACAGGGGTATCTATGGCTACACCTTC.